This TCR beta chain emerged from a study of beta chain features in type 1 diabetes. Germline values: CDR1 KGHSH, CDR2 LQKENI. Trimming took off 0 bases at V and 0 bases at J, with 6 bases between the two ends. The CDR3 runs 16 residues. The sample holds a few counts of this clone. Via CD45RO/CCR7/CD25/CD127/CD95/CD27, cells of the CD4+ naive, central memory, regulatory and stem cell-like memory subsets were sorted. Expressed TCRB transcripts were sequenced, since all the RNA that had been isolated was reverse transcribed. Assay used: immunoSEQ multiplex PCR; TCRdb lists only in-frame clones, some missing. The sample lists 110,000 to 150,000 clones, 9.2% occurring once.

The TCR originated in a man younger than 35 in good health. The rearrangement joins TRBV18 to TRBJ2-6, with unresolved D. The sequencing input was central memory CD4+ T cells from blood. The CDR3 loop is CASSPPQASGANVLTF. In nucleotides, the CDR3 is TGTGCCAGCTCACCACCGCAAGCCTCTGGGGCCAACGTCCTGACTTTC. The whole variable domain, remainder taken from reference TRBV18 and TRBJ2-6, is NAGVMQNPRHLVRRRGQEARLRCSPMKGHSHVYWYRQLPEEGLKFMVYLQKENIIDESGMPKERFSAEFPKEGPSILRIQQVVRGDSAAYFCASSPPQASGANVLTFGAGSRLTVL.